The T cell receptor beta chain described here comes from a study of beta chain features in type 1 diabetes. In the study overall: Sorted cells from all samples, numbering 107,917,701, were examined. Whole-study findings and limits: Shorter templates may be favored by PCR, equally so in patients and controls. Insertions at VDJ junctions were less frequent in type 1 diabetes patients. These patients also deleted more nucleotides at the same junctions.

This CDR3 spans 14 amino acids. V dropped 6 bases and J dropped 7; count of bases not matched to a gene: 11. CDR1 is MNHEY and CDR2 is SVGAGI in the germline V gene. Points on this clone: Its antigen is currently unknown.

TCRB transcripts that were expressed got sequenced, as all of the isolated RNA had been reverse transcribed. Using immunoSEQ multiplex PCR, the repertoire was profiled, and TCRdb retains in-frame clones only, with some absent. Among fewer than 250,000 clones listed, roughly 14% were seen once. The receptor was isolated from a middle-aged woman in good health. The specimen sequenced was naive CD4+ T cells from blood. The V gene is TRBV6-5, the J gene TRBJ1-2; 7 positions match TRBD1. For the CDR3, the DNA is TGTGCCAGCAGGGGGGGACAGAAGCGGTCTGGCTACACCTTC. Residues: CASRGGQKRSGYTF.